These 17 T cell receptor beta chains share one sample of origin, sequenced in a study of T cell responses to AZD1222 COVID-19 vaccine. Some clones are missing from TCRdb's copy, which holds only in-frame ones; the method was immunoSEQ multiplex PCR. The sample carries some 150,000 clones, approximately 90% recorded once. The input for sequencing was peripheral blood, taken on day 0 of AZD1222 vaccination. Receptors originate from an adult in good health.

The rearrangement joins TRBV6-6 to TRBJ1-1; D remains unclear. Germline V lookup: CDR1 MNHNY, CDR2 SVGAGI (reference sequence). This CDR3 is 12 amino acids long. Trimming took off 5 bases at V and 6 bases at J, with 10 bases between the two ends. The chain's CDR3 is CASSGLGPEAFF. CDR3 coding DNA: TGTGCCAGCAGTGGTTTAGGGCCTGAAGCTTTCTTT.

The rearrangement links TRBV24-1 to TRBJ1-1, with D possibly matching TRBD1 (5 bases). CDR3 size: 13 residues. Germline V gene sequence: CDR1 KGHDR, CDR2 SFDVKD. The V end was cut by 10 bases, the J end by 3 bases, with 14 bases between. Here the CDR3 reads CATRDPGDTEAFF. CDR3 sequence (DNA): TGTGCCACTAGAGACCCGGGGGACACTGAAGCTTTCTTT.

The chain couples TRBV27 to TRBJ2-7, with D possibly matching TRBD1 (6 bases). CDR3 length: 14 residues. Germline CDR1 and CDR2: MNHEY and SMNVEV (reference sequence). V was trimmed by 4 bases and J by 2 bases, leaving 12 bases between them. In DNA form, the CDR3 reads TGTGCCAGCAGTTCGCAGGGGCCCACCTACGAGCAGTACTTC. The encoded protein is CASSSQGPTYEQYF.

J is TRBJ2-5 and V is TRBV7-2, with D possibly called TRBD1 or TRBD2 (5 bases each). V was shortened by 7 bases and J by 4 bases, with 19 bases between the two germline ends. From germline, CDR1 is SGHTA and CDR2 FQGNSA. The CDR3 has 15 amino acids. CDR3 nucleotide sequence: TGTGCCAGCACCCAGAATCGGGACGGTCCAGAGACCCAGTACTTC. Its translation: CASTQNRDGPETQYF.

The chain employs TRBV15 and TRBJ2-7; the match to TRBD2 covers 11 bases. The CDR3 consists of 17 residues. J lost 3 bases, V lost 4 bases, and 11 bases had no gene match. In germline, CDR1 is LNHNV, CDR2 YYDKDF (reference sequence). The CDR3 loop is CATSTFLTSGSVYEQYF. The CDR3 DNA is TGTGCCACCAGCACATTTTTAACTAGCGGGAGTGTCTACGAGCAGTACTTC. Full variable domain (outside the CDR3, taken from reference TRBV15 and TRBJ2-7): DAMVIQNPRYQVTQFGKPVTLSCSQTLNHNVMYWYQQKSSQAPKLLFHYYDKDFNNEADTPDNFQSRRPNTSFCFLDIRSPGLGDTAMYLCATSTFLTSGSVYEQYFGPGTRLTVT.

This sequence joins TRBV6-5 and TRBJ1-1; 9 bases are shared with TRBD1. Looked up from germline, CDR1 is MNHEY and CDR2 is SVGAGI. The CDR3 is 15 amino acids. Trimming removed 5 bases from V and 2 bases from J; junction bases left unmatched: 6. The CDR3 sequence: CASSTRDRVNTEAFF. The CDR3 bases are TGTGCCAGCAGTACCCGGGACAGGGTCAACACTGAAGCTTTCTTT.

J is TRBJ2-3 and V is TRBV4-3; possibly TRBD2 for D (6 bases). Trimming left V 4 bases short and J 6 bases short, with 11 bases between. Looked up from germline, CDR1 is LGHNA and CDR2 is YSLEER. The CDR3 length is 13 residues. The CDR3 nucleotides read TGCGCCAGCAGCCTAGGAACTAGCGATACGCAGTATTTT. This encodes CASSLGTSDTQYF.

The CDR3 loop is CASSLQGEGYEQYF. In DNA form, the CDR3 reads TGTGCCAGCAGTTTACAGGGGGAGGGATACGAGCAGTACTTC. This chain uses TRBV27 with TRBJ2-7; TRBD1 or TRBD2 may be the D gene (7 bases each). Between the trimmed V and J ends, which lost 2 bases and 4 bases, there was a span of 12 bases. Germline CDR1 reads MNHEY; CDR2 reads SMNVEV (reference sequence). The CDR3 extends over 14 amino acids.

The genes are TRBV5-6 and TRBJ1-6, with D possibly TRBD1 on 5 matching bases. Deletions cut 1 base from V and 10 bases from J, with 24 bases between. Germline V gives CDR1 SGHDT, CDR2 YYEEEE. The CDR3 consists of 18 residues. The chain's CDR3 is CASSLRGRGAGFQSPLHF. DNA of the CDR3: TGTGCCAGCAGCTTGCGGGGGAGAGGGGCCGGATTCCAATCACCCCTCCACTTT. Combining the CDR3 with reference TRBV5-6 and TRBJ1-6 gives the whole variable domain DAGVTQSPTHLIKTRGQQVTLRCSPKSGHDTVSWYQQALGQGPQFIFQYYEEEERQRGNFPDRFSGHQFPNYSSELNVNALLLGDSALYLCASSLRGRGAGFQSPLHFGNGTRLTVT.

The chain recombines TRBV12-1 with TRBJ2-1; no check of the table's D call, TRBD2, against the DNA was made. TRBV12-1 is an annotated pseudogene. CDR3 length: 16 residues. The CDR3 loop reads CASSFRTGSGTNEQFF. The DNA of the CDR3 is TGTGCCAGCAGCTTTAGAACTGGGAGCGGGACCAATGAGCAGTTCTTC.

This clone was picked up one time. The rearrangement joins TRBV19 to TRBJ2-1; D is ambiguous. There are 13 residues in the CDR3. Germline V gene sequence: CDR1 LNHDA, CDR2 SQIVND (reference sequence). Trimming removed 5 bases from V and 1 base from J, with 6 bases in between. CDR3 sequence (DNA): TGTGCCAGTAGTCCCGGATCCTACAATGAGCAGTTCTTC. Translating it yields CASSPGSYNEQFF.

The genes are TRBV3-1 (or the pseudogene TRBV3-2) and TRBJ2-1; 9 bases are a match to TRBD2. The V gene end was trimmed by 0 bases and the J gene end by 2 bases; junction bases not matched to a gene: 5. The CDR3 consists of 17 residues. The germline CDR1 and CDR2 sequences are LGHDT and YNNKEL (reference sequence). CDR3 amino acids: CASSQDAGGSAYNEQFF. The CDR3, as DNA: TGTGCCAGCAGCCAAGATGCGGGGGGGTCGGCCTACAATGAGCAGTTCTTC.

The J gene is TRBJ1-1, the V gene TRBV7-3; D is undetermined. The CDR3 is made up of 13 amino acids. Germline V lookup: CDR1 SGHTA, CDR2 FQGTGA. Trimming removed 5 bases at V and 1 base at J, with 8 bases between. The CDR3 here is CASSPKRNTEAFF. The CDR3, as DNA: TGTGCCAGCAGCCCGAAGAGGAACACTGAAGCTTTCTTT.

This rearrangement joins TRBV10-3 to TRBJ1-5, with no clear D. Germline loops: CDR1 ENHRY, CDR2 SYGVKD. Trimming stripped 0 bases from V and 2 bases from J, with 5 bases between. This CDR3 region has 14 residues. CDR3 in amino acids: CAISESGGNQPQHF. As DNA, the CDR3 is TGTGCCATCAGTGAGTCAGGTGGCAATCAGCCCCAGCATTTT.

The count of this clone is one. The CDR3 sequence is CASRVTGLYGYTF. The CDR3 bases are TGTGCCAGCAGAGTGACAGGTTTATATGGCTACACCTTC. The chain has TRBV28 and TRBJ1-2, with D possibly being TRBD1 (6 bases). Trimming took off 6 bases at V and 5 bases at J, with 13 bases between the two ends. The germline V gene has CDR1 MDHEN and CDR2 SYDVKM. This CDR3 comprises 13 residues.

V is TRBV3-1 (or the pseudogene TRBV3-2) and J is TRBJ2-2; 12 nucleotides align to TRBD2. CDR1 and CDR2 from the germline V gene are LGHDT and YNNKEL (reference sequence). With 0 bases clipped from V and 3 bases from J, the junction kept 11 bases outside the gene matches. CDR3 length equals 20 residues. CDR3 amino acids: CASSQEGPRLAGEDTGELFF. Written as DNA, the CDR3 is TGTGCCAGCAGCCAAGAAGGGCCGAGACTAGCGGGAGAGGACACCGGGGAGCTGTTTTTT.

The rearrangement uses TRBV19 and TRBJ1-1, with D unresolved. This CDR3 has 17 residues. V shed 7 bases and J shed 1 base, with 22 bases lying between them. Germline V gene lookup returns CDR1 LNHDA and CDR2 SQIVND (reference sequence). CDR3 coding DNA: TGTGCCAGTACCGAACCAAAGGGAGTAGTTGGGAACACTGAAGCTTTCTTT. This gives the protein CASTEPKGVVGNTEAFF.